One sample yielded the 2 T cell receptor beta chains listed below, sequenced in a study of blood T cell repertoires in COVID-19. Clones were read by immunoSEQ multiplex PCR, and TCRdb kept only the in-frame ones, dropping some. Of more than 250,000 clones listed, around 92% are singletons. The specimen sequenced was peripheral blood. The receptors derive from a man between 18 and 29 years old who had recovered from COVID-19.

The V call is TRBV29-1, the J call TRBJ1-2; weak D call: TRBD1 (5 bases). Germline CDR1 is SQVTM and CDR2 is ANQGSEA. The V gene lost 6 bases and the J gene lost 0 bases, with 14 bases spanning the gap. The CDR3 is made up of 14 amino acids. CDR3 in DNA: TGCAGCGTGGATAGAACAGGTTCTAACTATGGCTACACCTTC. As protein: CSVDRTGSNYGYTF.

CDR3 sequence (DNA): TGTGCCACCAGCCCGGGGCCAGGGGAGGGTAATCAGCCCCAGCATTTT. It specifies CATSPGPGEGNQPQHF. This chain joins TRBV15 and TRBJ1-5, with D possibly TRBD1 on 6 matching bases. V was clipped by 5 bases and J by 4 bases, with 18 bases between them. The CDR3 is 16 amino acids. Germline-derived CDR1 and CDR2 are LNHNV and YYDKDF (reference sequence). The entire variable domain, with the rest obtained from reference TRBV15 and TRBJ1-5, is as follows: DAMVIQNPRYQVTQFGKPVTLSCSQTLNHNVMYWYQQKSSQAPKLLFHYYDKDFNNEADTPDNFQSRRPNTSFCFLDIRSPGLGDTAMYLCATSPGPGEGNQPQHFGDGTRLSIL.